The present entry profiles one T cell receptor beta chain with its context. Its antigen is still unknown. Donors, without exception, were Caucasian adults residing in Nashville, Tennessee. A CD45RA+ naive subset and a CD45RA-negative memory subset were split from CD4+ cells. Trimming took off 10 bases at V and 4 bases at J, with 13 bases between the two ends. The germline gives CDR1 MDHEN, CDR2 SYDVKM. There are 12 residues in the CDR3. This sample is drawn from a study of shared clonotypes between healthy human individuals. Study-wide points: The genetic and exposure-history diversity represented was limited by few donors. In a few donors, around 5.5% of naive CD4 clonotypes appeared in common.

The repertoire was sequenced with immunoSEQ multiplex PCR; TCRdb's copy has only in-frame clones and lacks some. The repertoire includes fewer than 200,000 clones, approximately 61% of them detected once, and less than 11% sits in the top ten. The chain recombines TRBV28 with TRBJ1-1, with TRBD1 as a possible D gene (6 bases). The sequencing sample was made of memory CD4+ T cells sorted from blood. Sample subset: CD45RA-negative fraction. This sequence originates from a man in his thirties or forties in good health. CDR3 in amino acids: CATETGPTEAFF. The CDR3 nucleotides read TGTGCCACCGAAACAGGGCCCACTGAAGCTTTCTTT.